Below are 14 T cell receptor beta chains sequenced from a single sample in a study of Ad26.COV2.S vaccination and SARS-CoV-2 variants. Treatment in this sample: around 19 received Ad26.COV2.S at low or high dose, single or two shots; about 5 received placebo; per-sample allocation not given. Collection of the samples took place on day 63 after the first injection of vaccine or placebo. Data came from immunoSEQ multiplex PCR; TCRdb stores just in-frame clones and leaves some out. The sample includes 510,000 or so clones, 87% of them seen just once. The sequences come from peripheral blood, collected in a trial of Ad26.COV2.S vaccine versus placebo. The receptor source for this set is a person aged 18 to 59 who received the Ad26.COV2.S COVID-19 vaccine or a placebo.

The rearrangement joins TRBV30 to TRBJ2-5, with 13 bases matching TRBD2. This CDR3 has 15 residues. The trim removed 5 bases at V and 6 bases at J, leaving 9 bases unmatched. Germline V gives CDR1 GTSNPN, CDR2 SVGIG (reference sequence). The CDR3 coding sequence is TGTGCCTGGCGACTAGCGGGAGGTGAGGGACAGACCCAGTACTTC. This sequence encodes CAWRLAGGEGQTQYF.

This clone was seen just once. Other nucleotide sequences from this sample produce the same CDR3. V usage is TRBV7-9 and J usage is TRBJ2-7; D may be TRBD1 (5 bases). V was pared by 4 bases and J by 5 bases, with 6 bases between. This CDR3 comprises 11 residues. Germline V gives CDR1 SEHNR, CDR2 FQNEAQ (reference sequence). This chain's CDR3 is CASSSRDEQYF. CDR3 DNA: TGTGCCAGCAGCTCCAGGGACGAGCAGTACTTC.

The CDR3 nucleotides read TGCAGTGCTAGAGCGGGACTACCCTACTTC. As protein: CSARAGLPYF. This sequence joins TRBV20-1 and TRBJ2-5; TRBD2 agrees at 7 bases. This CDR3 region has 10 residues. Germline loops: CDR1 DFQATT, CDR2 SNEGSKA (reference sequence). V was clipped by 1 base and J by 14 bases; unmatched bases: 4.

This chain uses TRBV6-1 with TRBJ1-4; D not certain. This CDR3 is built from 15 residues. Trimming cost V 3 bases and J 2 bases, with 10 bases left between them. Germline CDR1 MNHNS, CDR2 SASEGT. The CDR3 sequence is CASSDTVLTNEKLFF. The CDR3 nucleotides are TGTGCCAGCAGTGATACGGTCCTTACTAATGAAAAACTGTTTTTT.

CDR3 in amino acids: CASSFRTSGRHNEQFF. The CDR3 DNA follows: TGTGCCAGCAGTTTTCGGACTAGCGGGAGACACAATGAGCAGTTCTTC. The chain couples TRBV6-5 to TRBJ2-1, with 13 nucleotides matching TRBD2. CDR1 and CDR2 (germline): MNHEY, SVGAGI. Trimming cost V 4 bases and J 5 bases; bases outside gene matches: 5. The CDR3 contains 16 residues.

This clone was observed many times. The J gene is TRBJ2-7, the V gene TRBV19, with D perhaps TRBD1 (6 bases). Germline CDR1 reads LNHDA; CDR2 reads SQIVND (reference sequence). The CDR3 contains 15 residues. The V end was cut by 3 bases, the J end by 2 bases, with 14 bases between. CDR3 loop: CASSIRVGTTYEQYF. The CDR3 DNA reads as TGTGCCAGTAGTATTCGTGTGGGGACAACCTACGAGCAGTACTTC.

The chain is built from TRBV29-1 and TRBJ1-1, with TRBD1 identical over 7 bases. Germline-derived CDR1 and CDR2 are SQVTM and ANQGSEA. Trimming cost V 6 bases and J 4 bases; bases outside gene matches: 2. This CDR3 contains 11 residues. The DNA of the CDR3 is TGCAGCGTCAGACAGGGCACTGAAGCTTTCTTT. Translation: CSVRQGTEAFF. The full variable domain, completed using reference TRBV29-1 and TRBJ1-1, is SAVISQKPSRDICQRGTSLTIQCQVDSQVTMMFWYRQQPGQSLTLIATANQGSEATYESGFVIDKFPISRPNLTFSTLTVSNMSPEDSSIYLCSVRQGTEAFFGQGTRLTVV.

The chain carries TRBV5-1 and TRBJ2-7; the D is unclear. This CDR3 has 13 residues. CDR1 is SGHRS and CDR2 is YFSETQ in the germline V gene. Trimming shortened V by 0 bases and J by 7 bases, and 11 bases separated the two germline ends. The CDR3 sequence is CASSLAGMREQYF. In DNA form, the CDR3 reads TGCGCCAGCAGCTTGGCTGGGATGAGGGAGCAGTACTTC.

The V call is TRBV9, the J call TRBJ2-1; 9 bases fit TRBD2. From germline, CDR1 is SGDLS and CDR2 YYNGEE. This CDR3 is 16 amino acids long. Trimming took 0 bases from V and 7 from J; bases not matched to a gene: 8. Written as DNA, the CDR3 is TGTGCCAGCAGCGTAGTAGGGAGCGGGAGGTATAATGAGCAGTTCTTC. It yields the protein CASSVVGSGRYNEQFF.

CDR3 in DNA: TGTGCCAGCAGCATGGTCTATGGCTACACCTTC. Protein product: CASSMVYGYTF. The chain carries TRBV28 and TRBJ1-2; no reliable D call. This CDR3 is 11 amino acids long. Trimming removed 6 bases at V and 4 bases at J, with 6 bases between. Germline CDR1 is MDHEN and CDR2 is SYDVKM.

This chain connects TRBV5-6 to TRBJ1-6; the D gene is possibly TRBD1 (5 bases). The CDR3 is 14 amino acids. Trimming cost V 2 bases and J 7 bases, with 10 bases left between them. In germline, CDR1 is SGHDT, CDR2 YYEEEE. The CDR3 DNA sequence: TGTGCCAGCAGCTTCAGGGCCAGGAATTCACCCCTCCACTTT. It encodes CASSFRARNSPLHF.

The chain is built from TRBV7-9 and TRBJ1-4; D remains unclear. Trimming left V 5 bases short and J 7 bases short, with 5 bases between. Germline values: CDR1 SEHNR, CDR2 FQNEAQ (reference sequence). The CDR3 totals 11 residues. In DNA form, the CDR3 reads TGTGCCAGCAGCGGGAGTGAAAAACTGTTTTTT. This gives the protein CASSGSEKLFF.

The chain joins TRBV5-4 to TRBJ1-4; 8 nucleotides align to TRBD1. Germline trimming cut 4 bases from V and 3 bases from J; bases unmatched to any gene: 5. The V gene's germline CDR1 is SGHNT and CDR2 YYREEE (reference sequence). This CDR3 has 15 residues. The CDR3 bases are TGTGCCAGCAGCCGGACAGGGAGTGCTAATGAAAAACTGTTTTTT. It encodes CASSRTGSANEKLFF.

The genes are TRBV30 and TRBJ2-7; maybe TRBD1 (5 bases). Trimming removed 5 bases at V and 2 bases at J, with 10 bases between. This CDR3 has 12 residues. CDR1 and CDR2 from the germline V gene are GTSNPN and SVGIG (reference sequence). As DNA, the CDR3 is TGTGCCTGGGGGGCCCAAACCTACGAGCAGTACTTC. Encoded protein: CAWGAQTYEQYF.